The T cell receptor (beta chain) described here comes from a study of spatial heterogeneity in lung cancer. The germline V and J ends were trimmed by 5 bases and 2 bases, with 16 bases remaining between them. Germline CDR1 MNHEY, CDR2 SVGAGI. The CDR3 runs 16 residues. TCRdb itself ran the 5' RACE reads through MiXCR, one entry per CDR3 protein. Of about 40,000 distinct CDR3 sequences listed, roughly 5% are singletons. The time point was: sample taken at primary tumor resection. The input material, whole RNA from tumor, nontumor lung or frozen PBMC, was sequenced unsorted. Specimen: PBMCs, collected at surgery. The TCR originated in a female donor with early-stage non-small cell lung cancer. The chain joins TRBV6-5 to TRBJ1-3; D remains ambiguous. DNA of the CDR3: TGTGCCAGCAGTGCCAGCGTTTACTATACTGGAAACACCATATATTTT. It is translated as CASSASVYYTGNTIYF.